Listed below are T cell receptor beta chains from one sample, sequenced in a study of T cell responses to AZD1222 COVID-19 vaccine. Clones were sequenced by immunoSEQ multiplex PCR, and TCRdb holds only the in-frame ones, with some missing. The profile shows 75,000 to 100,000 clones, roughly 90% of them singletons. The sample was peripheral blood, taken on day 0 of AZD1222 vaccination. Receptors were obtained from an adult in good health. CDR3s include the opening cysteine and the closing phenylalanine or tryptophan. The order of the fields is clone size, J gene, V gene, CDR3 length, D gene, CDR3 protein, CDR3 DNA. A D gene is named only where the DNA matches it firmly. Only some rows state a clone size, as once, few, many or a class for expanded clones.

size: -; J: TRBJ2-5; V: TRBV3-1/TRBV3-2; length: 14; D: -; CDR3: CASSQDPGYETQYF; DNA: TGTGCCAGCAGCCAAGATCCAGGGTACGAGACCCAGTACTTC
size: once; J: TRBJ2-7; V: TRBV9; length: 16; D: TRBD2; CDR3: CASSEKAGIVYGEQYF; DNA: TGTGCCAGCAGCGAGAAAGCGGGAATTGTCTATGGCGAGCAGTACTTC
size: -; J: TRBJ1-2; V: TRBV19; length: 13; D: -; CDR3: CASSSTDFYGYTF; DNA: TGTGCCAGTAGTAGCACGGACTTCTATGGCTACACCTTC
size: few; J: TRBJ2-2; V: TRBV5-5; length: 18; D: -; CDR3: CASSSRYLSAANTGELFF; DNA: TGTGCCAGCAGCTCAAGGTACCTGAGTGCCGCGAACACCGGGGAGCTGTTTTTT
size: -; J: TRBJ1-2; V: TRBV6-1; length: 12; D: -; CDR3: CASSEGPYGYTF; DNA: TGTGCCAGCAGTGAAGGGCCCTATGGCTACACCTTC
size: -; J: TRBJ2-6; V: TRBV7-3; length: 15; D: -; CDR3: CASSFLGSGANVLTF; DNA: TGTGCCAGCAGCTTTCTGGGATCTGGGGCCAACGTCCTGACTTTC
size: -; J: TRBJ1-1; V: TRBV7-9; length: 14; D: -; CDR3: CASSLGGVSTEAFF; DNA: TGTGCCAGCAGCTTAGGAGGGGTTAGTACTGAAGCTTTCTTT
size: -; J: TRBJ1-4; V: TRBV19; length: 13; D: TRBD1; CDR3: CASTETGGEKLFF; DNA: TGTGCCAGTACAGAGACAGGGGGTGAAAAACTGTTTTTT
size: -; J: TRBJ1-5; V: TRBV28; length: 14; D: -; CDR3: CASNDQGNNQPQHF; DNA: TGTGCCAGCAACGATCAGGGGAACAATCAGCCCCAGCATTTT
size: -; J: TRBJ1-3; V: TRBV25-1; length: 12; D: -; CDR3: CASSYLRNTIYF; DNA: TGTGCCAGCTCTTACCTACGAAACACCATATATTTT
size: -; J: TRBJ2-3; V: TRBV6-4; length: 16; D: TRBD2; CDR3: CASSLQAGGVTDTQYF; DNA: TGTGCCAGCAGTCTACAAGCGGGAGGAGTCACAGATACGCAGTATTTT
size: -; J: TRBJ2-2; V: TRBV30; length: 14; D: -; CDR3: CAWSISTNTGELFF; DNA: TGTGCCTGGAGTATTTCAACGAACACCGGGGAGCTGTTTTTT
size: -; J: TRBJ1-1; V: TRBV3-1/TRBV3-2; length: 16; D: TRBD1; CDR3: CASSGGTGERNTEAFF; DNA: TGTGCCAGCAGCGGAGGGACAGGGGAAAGGAACACTGAAGCTTTCTTT
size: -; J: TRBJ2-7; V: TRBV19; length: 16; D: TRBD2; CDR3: CASSVVLGTSGSKQYF; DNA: TGTGCCAGTAGTGTCGTCTTAGGGACTAGCGGGAGCAAGCAGTACTTC
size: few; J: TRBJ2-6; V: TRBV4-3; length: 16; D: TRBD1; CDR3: CASSQNTGVGANVLTF; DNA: TGCGCCAGCAGCCAAAATACAGGGGTCGGGGCCAACGTCCTGACTTTC
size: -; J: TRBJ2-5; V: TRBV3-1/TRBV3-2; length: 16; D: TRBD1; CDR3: CASSQVLAGGAETQYF; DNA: TGTGCCAGCAGCCAAGTCCTCGCAGGGGGCGCAGAGACCCAGTACTTC
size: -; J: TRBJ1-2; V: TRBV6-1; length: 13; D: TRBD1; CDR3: CASSEDRGPGYTF; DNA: TGTGCCAGCAGTGAAGACAGGGGACCTGGCTACACCTTC
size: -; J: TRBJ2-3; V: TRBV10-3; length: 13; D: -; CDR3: CAIRQGVTDTQYF; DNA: TGTGCCATCCGCCAGGGCGTCACAGATACGCAGTATTTT
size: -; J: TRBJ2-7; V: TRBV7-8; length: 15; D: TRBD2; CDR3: CASSQLAGVTYEQYF; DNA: TGTGCCAGCAGCCAACTAGCGGGAGTTACCTACGAGCAGTACTTC
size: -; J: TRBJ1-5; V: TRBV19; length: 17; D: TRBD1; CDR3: CASSITTGQGWNQPQHF; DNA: TGTGCCAGTAGTATTACCACGGGACAGGGTTGGAATCAGCCCCAGCATTTT
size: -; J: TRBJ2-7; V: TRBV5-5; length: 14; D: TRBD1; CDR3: CASSLDRGANEQYF; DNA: TGTGCCAGCAGCTTGGACAGGGGTGCCAACGAGCAGTACTTC
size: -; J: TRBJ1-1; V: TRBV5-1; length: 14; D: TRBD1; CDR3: CASSLEWGQTEAFF; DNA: TGCGCCAGCAGCTTGGAGTGGGGACAGACTGAAGCTTTCTTT
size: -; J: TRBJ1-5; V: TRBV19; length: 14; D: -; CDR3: CASRQGGRNQPQHF; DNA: TGTGCCAGTAGGCAAGGAGGTCGCAATCAGCCCCAGCATTTT
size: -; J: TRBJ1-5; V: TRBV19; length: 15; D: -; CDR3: CASSISMWDEGSQHF; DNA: TGTGCCAGTAGTATTTCGATGTGGGATGAAGGGTCCCAGCATTTT
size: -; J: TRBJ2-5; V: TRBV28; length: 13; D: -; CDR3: CASSPLRKETQYF; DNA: TGTGCCAGCAGCCCCCTCAGGAAAGAGACCCAGTACTTC
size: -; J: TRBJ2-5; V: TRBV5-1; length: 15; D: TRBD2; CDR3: CASSKGLAVQETQYF; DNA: TGCGCCAGCAGCAAGGGACTAGCGGTACAAGAGACCCAGTACTTC
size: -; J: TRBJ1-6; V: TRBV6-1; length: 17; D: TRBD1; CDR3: CASSEAFNTGDNSPLHF; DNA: TGTGCCAGCAGTGAAGCCTTTAATACAGGGGATAATTCACCCCTCCACTTT
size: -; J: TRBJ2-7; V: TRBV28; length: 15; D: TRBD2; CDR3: CASSLEGTIFNEQYF; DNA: TGTGCCAGCAGTTTGGAGGGGACTATATTTAACGAGCAGTACTTC
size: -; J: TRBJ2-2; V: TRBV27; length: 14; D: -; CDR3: CASSFDRKTGELFF; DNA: TGTGCCAGCAGTTTTGACCGAAAGACCGGGGAGCTGTTTTTT
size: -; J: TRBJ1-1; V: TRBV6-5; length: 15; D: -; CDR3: CASSRVGQGNTEAFF; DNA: TGTGCCAGCAGTAGGGTCGGCCAGGGGAACACTGAAGCTTTCTTT
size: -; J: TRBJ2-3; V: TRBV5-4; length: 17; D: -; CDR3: CASSLRQGSLSTDTQYF; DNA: TGTGCCAGCAGCTTACGTCAGGGTTCCCTTAGCACAGATACGCAGTATTTT
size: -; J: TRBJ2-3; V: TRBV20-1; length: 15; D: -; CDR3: CSASSVITITDTQYF; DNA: TGCAGTGCTAGTTCTGTTATCACTATCACAGATACGCAGTATTTT
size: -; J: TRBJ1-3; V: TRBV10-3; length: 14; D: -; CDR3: CAISDVGEFDTIYF; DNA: TGTGCCATCAGTGACGTCGGAGAGTTCGACACCATATATTTT
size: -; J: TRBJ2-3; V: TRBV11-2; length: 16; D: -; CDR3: CASSLGAGISTDTQYF; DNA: TGTGCCAGCAGCTTAGGTGCGGGGATTAGCACAGATACGCAGTATTTT
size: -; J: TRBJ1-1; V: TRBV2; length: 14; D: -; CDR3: CASTSGTVNTEAFF; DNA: TGTGCCAGCACCAGTGGGACTGTAAACACTGAAGCTTTCTTT
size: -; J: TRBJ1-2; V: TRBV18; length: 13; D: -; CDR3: CASSLQGSYGYTF; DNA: TGTGCCAGCTCACTACAGGGTAGCTATGGCTACACCTTC
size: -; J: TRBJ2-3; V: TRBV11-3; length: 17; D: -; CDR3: CASSLEARRDSTDTQYF; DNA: TGTGCCAGCAGCTTAGAGGCTAGAAGGGATAGCACAGATACGCAGTATTTT
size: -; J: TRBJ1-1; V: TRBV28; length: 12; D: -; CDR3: CASSKQGLTAFF; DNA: TGTGCCAGCAGTAAGCAGGGGTTGACAGCTTTCTTT
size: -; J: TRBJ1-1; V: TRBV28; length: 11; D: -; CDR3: CASRGVTEAFF; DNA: TGTGCCAGCAGGGGGGTCACTGAAGCTTTCTTT
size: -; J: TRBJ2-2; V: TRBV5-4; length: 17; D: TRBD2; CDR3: CASSVTSGRAGTGELFF; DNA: TGTGCCAGCAGCGTTACTAGCGGGAGGGCCGGAACCGGGGAGCTGTTTTTT
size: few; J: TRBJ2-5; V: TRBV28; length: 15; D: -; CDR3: CASSLGGLGEETQYF; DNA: TGTGCCAGCAGTTTAGGAGGACTCGGGGAAGAGACCCAGTACTTC
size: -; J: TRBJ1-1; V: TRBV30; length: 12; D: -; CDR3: CAWSAPGTEAFF; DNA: TGTGCCTGGAGTGCACCCGGAACTGAAGCTTTCTTT
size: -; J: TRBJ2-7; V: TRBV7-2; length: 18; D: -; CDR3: CASSLESPGGLETYEQYF; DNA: TGTGCCAGCAGCTTAGAAAGCCCCGGGGGATTAGAAACGTACGAGCAGTACTTC
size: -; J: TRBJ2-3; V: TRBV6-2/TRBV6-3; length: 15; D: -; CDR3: CASSYGRVDADTQYF; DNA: TGTGCCAGCAGTTACGGCAGGGTTGACGCAGATACGCAGTATTTT
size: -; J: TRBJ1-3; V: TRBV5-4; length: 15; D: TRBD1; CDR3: CASSPGTGSGNTIYF; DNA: TGTGCCAGCAGCCCGGGGACAGGGTCCGGAAACACCATATATTTT
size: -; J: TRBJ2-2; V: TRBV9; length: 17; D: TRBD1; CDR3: CASSDATGLSNTGELFF; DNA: TGTGCCAGCAGCGACGCGACAGGGCTTTCGAACACCGGGGAGCTGTTTTTT
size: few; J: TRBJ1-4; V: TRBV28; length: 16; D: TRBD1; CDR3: CASSPVGRGLSEKLFF; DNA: TGTGCCAGCAGTCCAGTCGGCAGGGGGCTGAGTGAAAAACTGTTTTTT